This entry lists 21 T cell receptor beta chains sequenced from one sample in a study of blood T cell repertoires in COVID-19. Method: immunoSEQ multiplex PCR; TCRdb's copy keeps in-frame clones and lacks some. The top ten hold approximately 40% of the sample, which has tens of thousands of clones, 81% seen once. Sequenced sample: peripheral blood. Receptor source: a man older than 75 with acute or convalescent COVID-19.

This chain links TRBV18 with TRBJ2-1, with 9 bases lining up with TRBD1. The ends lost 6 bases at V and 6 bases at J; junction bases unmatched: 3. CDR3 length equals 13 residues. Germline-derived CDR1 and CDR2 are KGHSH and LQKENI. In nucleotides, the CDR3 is TGTGCCAGCTCCTCGGGACAGGGCAATGAGCAGTTCTTC. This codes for CASSSGQGNEQFF.

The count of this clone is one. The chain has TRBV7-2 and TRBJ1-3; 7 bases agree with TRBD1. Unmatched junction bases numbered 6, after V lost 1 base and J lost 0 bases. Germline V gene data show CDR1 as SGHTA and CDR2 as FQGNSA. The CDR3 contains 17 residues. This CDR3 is CASSLVRGQISGNTIYF. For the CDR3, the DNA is TGTGCCAGCAGCTTAGTAAGGGGACAGATCTCTGGAAACACCATATATTTT.

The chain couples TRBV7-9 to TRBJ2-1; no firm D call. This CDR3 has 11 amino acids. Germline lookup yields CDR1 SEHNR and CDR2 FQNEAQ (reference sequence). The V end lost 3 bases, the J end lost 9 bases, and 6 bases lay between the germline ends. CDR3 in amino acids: CASSFGFEQFF. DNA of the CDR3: TGTGCCAGCAGCTTCGGTTTTGAGCAGTTCTTC.

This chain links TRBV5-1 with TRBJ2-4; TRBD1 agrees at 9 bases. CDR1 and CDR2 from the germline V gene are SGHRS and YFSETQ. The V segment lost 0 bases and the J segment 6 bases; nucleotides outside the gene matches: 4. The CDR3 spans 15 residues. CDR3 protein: CASSLGQGEANIQYF. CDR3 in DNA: TGCGCCAGCAGCTTGGGACAGGGGGAGGCAAACATTCAGTACTTC.

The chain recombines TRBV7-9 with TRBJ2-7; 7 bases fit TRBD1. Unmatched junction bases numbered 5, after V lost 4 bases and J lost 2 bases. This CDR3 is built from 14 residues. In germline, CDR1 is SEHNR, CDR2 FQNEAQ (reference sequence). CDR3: CASSSYRGAYEQYF. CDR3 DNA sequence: TGTGCCAGCAGCTCGTACAGGGGCGCCTACGAGCAGTACTTC.

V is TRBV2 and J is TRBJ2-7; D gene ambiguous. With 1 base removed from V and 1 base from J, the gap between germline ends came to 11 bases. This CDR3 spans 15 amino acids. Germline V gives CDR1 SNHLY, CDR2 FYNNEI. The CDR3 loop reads CASSEGQARSYEQYF. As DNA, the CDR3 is TGTGCCAGCAGTGAAGGGCAGGCCCGTTCCTACGAGCAGTACTTC.

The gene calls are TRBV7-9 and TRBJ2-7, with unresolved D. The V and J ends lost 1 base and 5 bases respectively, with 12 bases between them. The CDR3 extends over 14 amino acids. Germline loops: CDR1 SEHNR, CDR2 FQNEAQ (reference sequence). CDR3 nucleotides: TGTGCCAGCAGCTTAGGAGCCGAGGCCAACGAGCAGTACTTC. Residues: CASSLGAEANEQYF.

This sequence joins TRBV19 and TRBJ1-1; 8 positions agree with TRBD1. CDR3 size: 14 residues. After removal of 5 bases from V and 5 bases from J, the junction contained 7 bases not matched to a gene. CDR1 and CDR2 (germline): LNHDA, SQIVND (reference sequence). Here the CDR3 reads CASSADRAKTEAFF. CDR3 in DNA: TGTGCCAGTAGTGCGGACAGGGCTAAGACTGAAGCTTTCTTT. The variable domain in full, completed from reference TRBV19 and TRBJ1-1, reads DGGITQSPKYLFRKEGQNVTLSCEQNLNHDAMYWYRQDPGQGLRLIYYSQIVNDFQKGDIAEGYSVSREKKESFPLTVTSAQKNPTAFYLCASSADRAKTEAFFGQGTRLTVV.

This CDR3 is CASSLEGVTEAFF. As DNA, the CDR3 is TGTGCCAGCAGTTTGGAGGGTGTCACTGAAGCTTTCTTT. The gene calls are TRBV12-3 or TRBV12-4 and TRBJ1-1, with D unclear. The CDR3 loop spans 13 amino acids. The V end lost 3 bases, the J end lost 4 bases, and 9 bases lay between the germline ends.

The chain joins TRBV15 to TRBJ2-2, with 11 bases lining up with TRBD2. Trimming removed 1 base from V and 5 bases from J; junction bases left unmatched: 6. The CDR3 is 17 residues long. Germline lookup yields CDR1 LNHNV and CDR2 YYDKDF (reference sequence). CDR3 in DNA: TGTGCCACCAGCAGAGGACTAGCGGGATTAATAACCGGGGAGCTGTTTTTT. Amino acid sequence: CATSRGLAGLITGELFF.

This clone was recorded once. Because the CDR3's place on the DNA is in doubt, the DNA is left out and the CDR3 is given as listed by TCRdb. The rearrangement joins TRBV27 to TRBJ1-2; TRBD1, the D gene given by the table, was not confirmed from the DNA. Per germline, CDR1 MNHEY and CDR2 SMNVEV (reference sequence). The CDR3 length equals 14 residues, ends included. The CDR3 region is CASSSSTGSYGYTF.

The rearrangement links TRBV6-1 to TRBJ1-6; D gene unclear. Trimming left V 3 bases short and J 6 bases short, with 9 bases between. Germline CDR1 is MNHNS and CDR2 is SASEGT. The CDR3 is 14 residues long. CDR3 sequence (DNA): TGTGCCAGCAGTGAGGCGGTCCCTAATTCACCCCTCCACTTT. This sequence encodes CASSEAVPNSPLHF.

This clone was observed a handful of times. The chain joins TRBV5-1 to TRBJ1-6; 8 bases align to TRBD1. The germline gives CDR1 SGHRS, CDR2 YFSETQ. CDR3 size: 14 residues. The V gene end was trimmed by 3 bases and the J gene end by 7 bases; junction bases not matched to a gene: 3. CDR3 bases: TGCGCCAGCAGCTCCCGACAGGGGAATTCACCCCTCCACTTT. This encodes CASSSRQGNSPLHF.

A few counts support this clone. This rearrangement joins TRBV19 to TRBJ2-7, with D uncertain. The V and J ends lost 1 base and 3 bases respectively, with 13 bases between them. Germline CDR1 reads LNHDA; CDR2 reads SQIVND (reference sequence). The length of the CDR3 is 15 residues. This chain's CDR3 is CASSIGSQIFYEQYF. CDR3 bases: TGTGCCAGTAGTATAGGGTCACAGATTTTCTACGAGCAGTACTTC.

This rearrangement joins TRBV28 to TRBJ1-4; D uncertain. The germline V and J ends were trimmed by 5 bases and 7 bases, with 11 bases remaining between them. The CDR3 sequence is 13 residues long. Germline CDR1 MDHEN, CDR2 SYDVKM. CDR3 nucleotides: TGTGCCAGCAGTCCTCATGGGAGTGAAAAACTGTTTTTT. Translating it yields CASSPHGSEKLFF.

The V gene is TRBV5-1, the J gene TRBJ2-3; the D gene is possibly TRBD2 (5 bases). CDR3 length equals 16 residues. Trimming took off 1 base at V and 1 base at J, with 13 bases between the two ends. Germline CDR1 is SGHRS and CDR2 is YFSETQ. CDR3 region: CASSLLGGGGTDTQYF. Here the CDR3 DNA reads TGCGCCAGCAGCTTGTTGGGTGGAGGAGGCACAGATACGCAGTATTTT. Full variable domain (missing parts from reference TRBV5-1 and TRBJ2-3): KAGVTQTPRYLIKTRGQQVTLSCSPISGHRSVSWYQQTPGQGLQFLFEYFSETQRNKGNFPGRFSGRQFSNSRSEMNVSTLELGDSALYLCASSLLGGGGTDTQYFGPGTRLTVL.

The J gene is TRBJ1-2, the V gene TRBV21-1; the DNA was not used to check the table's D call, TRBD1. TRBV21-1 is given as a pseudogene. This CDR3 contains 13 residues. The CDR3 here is CASTGTGDYGYTF. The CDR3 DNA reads TGTGCCAGTACCGGGACAGGGGACTATGGCTACACCTTC.

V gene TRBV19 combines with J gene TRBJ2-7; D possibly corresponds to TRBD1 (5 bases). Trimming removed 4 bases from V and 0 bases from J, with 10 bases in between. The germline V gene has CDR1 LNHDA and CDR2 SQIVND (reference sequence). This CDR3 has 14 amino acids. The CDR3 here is CASSNRHFSYEQYF. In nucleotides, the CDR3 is TGTGCCAGTAGTAACAGGCATTTCTCCTACGAGCAGTACTTC.

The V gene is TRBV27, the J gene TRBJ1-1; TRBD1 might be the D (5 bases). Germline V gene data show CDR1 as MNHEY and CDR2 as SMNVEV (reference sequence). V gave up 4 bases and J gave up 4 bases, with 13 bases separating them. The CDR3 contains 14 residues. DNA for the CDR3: TGTGCCAGCAGTTCCGGACACGATCCCACTGAAGCTTTCTTT. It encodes CASSSGHDPTEAFF.

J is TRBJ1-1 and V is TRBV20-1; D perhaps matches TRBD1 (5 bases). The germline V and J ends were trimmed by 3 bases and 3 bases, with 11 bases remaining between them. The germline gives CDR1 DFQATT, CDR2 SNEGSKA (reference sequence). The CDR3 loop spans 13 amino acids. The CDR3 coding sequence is TGCAGTGCTAGTAGGGGCGGTGACACTGAAGCTTTCTTT. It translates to CSASRGGDTEAFF.

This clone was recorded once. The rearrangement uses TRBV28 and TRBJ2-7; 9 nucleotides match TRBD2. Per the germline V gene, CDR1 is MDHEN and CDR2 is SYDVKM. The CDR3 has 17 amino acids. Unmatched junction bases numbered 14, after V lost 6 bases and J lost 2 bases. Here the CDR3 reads CASSPLLLAGLAYEQYF. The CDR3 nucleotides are TGTGCCAGCAGCCCTCTCCTTCTAGCGGGGTTGGCCTACGAGCAGTACTTC.